The subject of this entry is one TCR beta chain. The antigen is not known. This may arise from a read error, as a much more abundant clone is one base away. This record comes from a study of blood T cells in healthy people across ages. Together with a sample-barcoded 5' primer, a J-beta primer mix was included in a second PCR lasting roughly 6 to 12 cycles. From the 5' RACE reads, TCRdb called clonotypes with MiXCR, one entry per CDR3 protein. The table shows around 870,000 distinct CDR3 sequences, with 29% occurring only once. Points from the study as a whole: The study lacked donor CMV status, which possibly confounded expanded clonotype changes. Per-million-T-cell TCR beta diversity fell roughly linearly with age. Percentage of naive T cells showed a strong correlation with TCR beta diversity.

This TCR was recovered from a woman over 75 in good health. The specimen was blood.

This CDR3 is CAGSFSGVVNQPQHF. The CDR3 DNA follows: TGTGCCGGCAGTTTTTCAGGAGTCGTCAATCAGCCCCAGCATTTT. This sequence joins TRBV12-3 or TRBV12-4 and TRBJ1-5; no firm D call. The CDR3 is made up of 15 amino acids.